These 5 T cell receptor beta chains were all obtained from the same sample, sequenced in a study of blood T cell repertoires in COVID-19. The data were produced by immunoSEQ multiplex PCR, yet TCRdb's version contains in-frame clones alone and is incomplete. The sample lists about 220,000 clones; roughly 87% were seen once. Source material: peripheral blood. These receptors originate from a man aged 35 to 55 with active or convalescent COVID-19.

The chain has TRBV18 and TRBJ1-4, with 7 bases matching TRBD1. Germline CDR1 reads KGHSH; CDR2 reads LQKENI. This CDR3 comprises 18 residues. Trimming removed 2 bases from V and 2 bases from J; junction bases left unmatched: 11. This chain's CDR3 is CASSPSPVEGGTNEKLFF. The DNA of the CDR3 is TGTGCCAGCTCACCATCCCCCGTTGAAGGGGGCACTAATGAAAAACTGTTTTTT.

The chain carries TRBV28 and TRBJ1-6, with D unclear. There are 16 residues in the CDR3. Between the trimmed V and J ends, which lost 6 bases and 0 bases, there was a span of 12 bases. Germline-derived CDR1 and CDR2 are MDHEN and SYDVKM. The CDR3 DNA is TGTGCCAGCAGCTCCCTCCCCGGCTCCTATAATTCACCCCTCCACTTT. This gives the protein CASSSLPGSYNSPLHF.

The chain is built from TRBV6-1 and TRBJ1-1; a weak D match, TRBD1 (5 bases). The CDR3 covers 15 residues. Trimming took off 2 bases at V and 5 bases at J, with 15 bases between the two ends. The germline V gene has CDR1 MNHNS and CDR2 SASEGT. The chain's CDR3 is CASSERARVGTEAFF. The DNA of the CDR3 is TGTGCCAGCAGTGAACGAGCCAGGGTAGGGACTGAAGCTTTCTTT.

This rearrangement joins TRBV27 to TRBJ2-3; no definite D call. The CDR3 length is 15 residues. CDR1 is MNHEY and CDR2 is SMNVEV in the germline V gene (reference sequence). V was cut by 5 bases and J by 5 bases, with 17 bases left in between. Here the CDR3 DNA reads TGTGCCAGCAGTCTAATTCCCACAACGGGAGATACGCAGTATTTT. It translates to CASSLIPTTGDTQYF.

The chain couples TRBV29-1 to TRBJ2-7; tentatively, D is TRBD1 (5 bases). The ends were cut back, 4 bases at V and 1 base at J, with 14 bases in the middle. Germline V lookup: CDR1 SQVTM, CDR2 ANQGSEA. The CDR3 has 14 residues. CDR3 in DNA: TGCAGCGTTGGGGGCGCAGGGAATTCCTACGAGCAGTACTTC. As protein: CSVGGAGNSYEQYF.